The clone carrying this T cell receptor (beta chain) was detected many times. In germline, CDR1 is SGHVS, CDR2 FQNEAQ. This CDR3 comprises 12 residues. The germline V and J ends were trimmed by 4 bases and 3 bases, with 4 bases remaining between them. This record belongs to a study of blood T cell repertoires in COVID-19. Study details: Both acute and convalescent COVID-19 samples were obtained from the United States, Italy and Spain. PBMCs, B-cell-depleted T cells, or T cells were the source of the cDNA or gDNA that made up the material.

Source study methods: Researchers report that nucleated cell counts were estimated from reference gene primer amplification. Assay used: immunoSEQ multiplex PCR; TCRdb lists only in-frame clones, some missing. The D gene and trimming were derived from the DNA, and the V and J assignments and clone size from that table. The repertoire holds 85,000 to 95,000 clones, with about 82% as singletons. The sequence derives from a human donor in a cohort sampled during active COVID-19. The specimen was peripheral blood. The chain uses TRBV7-8 and TRBJ1-5, with D hard to call. The CDR3 DNA sequence: TGTGCCAGCAGCTCCAACAATCAGCCCCAGCATTTT. This codes for CASSSNNQPQHF.